This T cell receptor (beta chain) was observed in a study of neurological immune-mediated disorders. Findings and caveats of the study: The greatest TCR clonal expansion occurred in HTLV-1-associated myelopathy and the least in multiple sclerosis, which fell below healthy controls.

Sequencing runs each yielded over 180 million TCR-beta sequences from 15-18 subjects. MiXCR was run by TCRdb on the 5' RACE reads, yielding one entry per CDR3 protein. Altogether about 99,000 distinct CDR3 sequences are present, 11% being singletons, with the ten largest covering 3.1%. This clonotype was recorded at least ten times. Its antigen is undetermined. As to time point: longitudinal time-point 3. The CDR3 is made up of 15 amino acids. Germline V gives CDR1 LNHNV, CDR2 YYDKDF (reference sequence). V lost 3 bases to trimming and J lost 1 base, with 11 bases between them. The source of this sequence is a female donor with HTLV-1-associated myelopathy (HAM/TSP). Sample: PBMCs. J is TRBJ2-3 and V is TRBV15; D is ambiguous. CDR3 sequence (DNA): TGTGCCACCAGCAGGCTAGGGCAGCGCACAGATACGCAGTATTTT. Its translation: CATSRLGQRTDTQYF.